The clone carrying this TCR beta chain was detected a few times. This sample stems from a study of blood T cell repertoires in COVID-19. The V and J ends lost 5 bases and 0 bases respectively, with 11 bases between them. From germline, CDR1 is LNHDA and CDR2 SQIVND (reference sequence). The CDR3 sequence is 14 residues long. Authors' processing steps: By means of reference gene primer amplification, nucleated cell counts were estimated. Libraries were prepared by immunoSEQ multiplex PCR; TCRdb keeps only in-frame clonotypes and omits some of them. Clone size and V and J calls were adopted from that table, with D and trimming inferred from the DNA. Counted here are about 350,000 clones, approximately 89% occurring once; the ten biggest clones make up 3% to 4.5%.

The sample was peripheral blood. The TCR originated in a woman aged 55 to 70 with COVID-19, enrolled during active disease. The V call is TRBV19, the J call TRBJ2-7; possibly TRBD1 for D (6 bases). The CDR3 sequence: CASSLPDSSYEQYF. CDR3 bases: TGTGCCAGTAGTCTCCCGGACAGCTCCTACGAGCAGTACTTC.